This T cell receptor (beta chain) was recovered during a study of shared clonotypes between healthy human individuals. TCRdb keeps only in-frame clones here, not all; method: immunoSEQ multiplex PCR. This table has about 490,000 clones, 65% to 80% appearing once. CDR3 length equals 14 residues. Deletions cut 3 bases from V and 9 bases from J, with 18 bases between. Germline V gene sequence: CDR1 GTSNPN, CDR2 SVGIG (reference sequence). The receptor was isolated from a woman aged 40 to 50 in good health. Some clones in this sample may be carry-over from other donors' samples. Source material: PBMCs. J is TRBJ1-5 and V is TRBV30, with D unclear. In nucleotides, the CDR3 is TGTGCCTGGAGCTATAGGACTGTTGCTGGGCCCCAGCATTTT. It encodes CAWSYRTVAGPQHF.